This T cell receptor beta chain is drawn from a study of a mutant IDH1 vaccine in newly diagnosed glioma. Study information: Vaccine dosing followed radiotherapy by 4-6 weeks, or accompanied temozolomide cycles.

Sequencing was performed with immunoSEQ multiplex PCR; in TCRdb, only in-frame clones are kept and a portion is missing. This table has roughly 28,000 clones, roughly 90% appearing once. Regarding time point: week 5, during vaccination. In every dose of vaccine, 300 ug of mutant IDH1 20-mer peptide was given alongside topical imiquimod. In the case of this clone: Its antigen is not identified.

Trimming took 4 bases from V and 7 from J; bases not matched to a gene: 9. Germline V gene sequence: CDR1 LGHNA, CDR2 YSLEER. This CDR3 is built from 17 residues. This rearrangement joins TRBV4-3 to TRBJ2-2; TRBD2 matches at 13 bases. This TCR came from a young man with glioma. The material was PBMCs, obtained from a glioma patient whose treatment included an IDH1 peptide vaccine. CDR3 nucleotide sequence: TGCGCCAGCAGCCTCGGACTAGCGGGAGAGAAGATCGGGGAGCTGTTTTTT. Its translation: CASSLGLAGEKIGELFF.